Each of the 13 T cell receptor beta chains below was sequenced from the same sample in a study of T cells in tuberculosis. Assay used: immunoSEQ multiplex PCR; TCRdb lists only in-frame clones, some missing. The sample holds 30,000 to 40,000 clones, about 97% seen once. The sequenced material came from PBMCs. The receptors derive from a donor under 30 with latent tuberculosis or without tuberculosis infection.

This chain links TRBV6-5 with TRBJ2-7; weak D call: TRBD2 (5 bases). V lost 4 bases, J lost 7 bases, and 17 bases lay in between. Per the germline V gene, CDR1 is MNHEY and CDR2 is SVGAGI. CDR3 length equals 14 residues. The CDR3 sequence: CASSLTIRSGEQYF. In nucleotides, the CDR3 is TGTGCCAGCAGTTTAACTATCAGGTCGGGGGAGCAGTACTTC.

The CDR3 DNA is TGTGCCAGCAGTGAGTGGCAGGGGGCTGTAGATACGCAGTATTTT. Its protein product is CASSEWQGAVDTQYF. The chain carries TRBV2 and TRBJ2-3; 8 bases fit TRBD1. Germline loops: CDR1 SNHLY, CDR2 FYNNEI. The CDR3 loop spans 15 amino acids. The ends lost 3 bases at V and 5 bases at J; junction bases unmatched: 7.

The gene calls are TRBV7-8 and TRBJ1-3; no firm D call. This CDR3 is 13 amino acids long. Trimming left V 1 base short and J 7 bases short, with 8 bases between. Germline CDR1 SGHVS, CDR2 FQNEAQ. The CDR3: CASSLVTGNTIYF. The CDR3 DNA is TGTGCCAGCAGCTTAGTCACGGGGAACACCATATATTTT.

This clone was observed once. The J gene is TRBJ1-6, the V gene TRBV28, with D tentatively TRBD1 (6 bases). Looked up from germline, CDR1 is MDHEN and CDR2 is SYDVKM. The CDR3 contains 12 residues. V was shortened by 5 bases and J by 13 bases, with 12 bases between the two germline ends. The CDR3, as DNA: TGTGCCAGCAGTATTCAGGGGCTCCCCCTCCACTTT. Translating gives CASSIQGLPLHF.

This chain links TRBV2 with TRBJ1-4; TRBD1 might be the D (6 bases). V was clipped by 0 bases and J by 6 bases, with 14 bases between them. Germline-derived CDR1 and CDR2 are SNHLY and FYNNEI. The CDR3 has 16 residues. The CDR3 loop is CASSEAWTQGYEKLFF. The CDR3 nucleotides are TGTGCCAGCAGTGAAGCTTGGACCCAGGGGTATGAAAAACTGTTTTTT.

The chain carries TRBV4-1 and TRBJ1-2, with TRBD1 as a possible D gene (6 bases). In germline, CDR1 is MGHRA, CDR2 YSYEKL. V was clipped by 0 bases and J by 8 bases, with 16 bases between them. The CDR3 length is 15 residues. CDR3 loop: CASSQDLRGREGYTF. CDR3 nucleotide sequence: TGCGCCAGCAGCCAAGATTTACGGGGGCGGGAGGGCTACACCTTC.

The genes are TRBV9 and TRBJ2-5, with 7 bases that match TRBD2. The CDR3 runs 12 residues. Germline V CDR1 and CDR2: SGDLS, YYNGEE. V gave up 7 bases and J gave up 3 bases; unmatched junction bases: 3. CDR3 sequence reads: CASGRGEETQYF. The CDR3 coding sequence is TGTGCCAGCGGTCGGGGGGAAGAGACCCAGTACTTC.

This CDR3 is CASIAENYGYTF. CDR3 nucleotide sequence: TGTGCCAGCATAGCAGAGAACTATGGCTACACCTTC. V usage is TRBV9 and J usage is TRBJ1-2, with D hard to call. CDR1 and CDR2 from the germline V gene are SGDLS and YYNGEE. This CDR3 spans 12 amino acids. The V end lost 6 bases, the J end lost 2 bases, and 8 bases lay between the germline ends.

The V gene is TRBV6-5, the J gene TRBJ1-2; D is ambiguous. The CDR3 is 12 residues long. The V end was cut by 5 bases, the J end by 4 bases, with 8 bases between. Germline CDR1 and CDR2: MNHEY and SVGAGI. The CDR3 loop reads CASSLRGYGYTF. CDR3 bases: TGTGCCAGCAGTCTTCGGGGCTATGGCTACACCTTC.

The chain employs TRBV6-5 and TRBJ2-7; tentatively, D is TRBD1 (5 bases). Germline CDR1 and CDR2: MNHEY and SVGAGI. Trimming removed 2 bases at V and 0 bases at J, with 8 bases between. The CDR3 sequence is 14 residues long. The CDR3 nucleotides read TGTGCCAGCAGTTACCAGGGCAGCTCCTACGAGCAGTACTTC. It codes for CASSYQGSSYEQYF.

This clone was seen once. In DNA, the CDR3 is TGTGCCAGCAGTTACTACGGGGGATCGACCGAGCAGTACTTC. This gives the protein CASSYYGGSTEQYF. The V and J genes are TRBV6-6 and TRBJ2-7; TRBD2 might be the D (6 bases). The V gene's germline CDR1 is MNHNY and CDR2 SVGAGI (reference sequence). V gave up 1 base and J gave up 6 bases, with 13 bases separating them. This CDR3 is 14 amino acids long.

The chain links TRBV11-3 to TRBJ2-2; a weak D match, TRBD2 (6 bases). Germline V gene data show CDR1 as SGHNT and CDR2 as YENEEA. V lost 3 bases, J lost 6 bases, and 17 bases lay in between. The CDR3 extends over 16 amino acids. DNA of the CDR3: TGTGCCAGCAGCTTCGCCCCCCGGGGAGGACCCGGGGAGCTGTTTTTT. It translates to CASSFAPRGGPGELFF.

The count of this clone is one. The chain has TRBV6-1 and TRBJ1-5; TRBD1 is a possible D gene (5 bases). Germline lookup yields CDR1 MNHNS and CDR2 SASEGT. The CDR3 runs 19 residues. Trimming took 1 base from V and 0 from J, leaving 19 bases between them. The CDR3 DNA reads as TGTGCCAGCAGTGAAGGGTGGGGCAAGACACCCTATAGCAATCAGCCCCAGCATTTT. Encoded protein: CASSEGWGKTPYSNQPQHF.